The sequence of this T cell receptor beta chain was determined in a study of T-cell reconstitution after alpha-beta-depleted transplantation in children (dated by TCRdb to the mid-2010s). Background for the entire study: Using TCR repertoire profiling, the study followed T-cell immune reconstitution in a quantitative way in children after TCRalphabeta/CD19-depleted allogeneic hematopoietic cell transplantation.

The receptor library was made with PCR. The sequencer was an Illumina HiSeq 2500. To normalize quantification of the TCRbeta repertoire, the TCR libraries were built with molecular barcoding that relied on unique molecular identifiers. Using fastp trimming at Q25 and MiXCR clonotype assembly, TCRdb reanalyzed the public sequencing data and kept in-frame beta chains. Every entry covers one CDR3 protein and lists the most common genes and DNA from its rows. Across this sample there are around 600,000 distinct CDR3 sequences, with about 15% seen only once. Over 0.95% of the sample goes to the ten largest clones. Ten or more counts support this clonotype. Its specific antigen is unknown. No base-level quality is on record; no much larger clone is a single base apart. The CDR3 covers 17 residues, taking in both the cysteine and the phenylalanine. Just CDR3 DNA is preserved here, 51 bases in frame from base 1. The junction shows trimming of 1 base on V and 1 base on J, and the gene matches do not reach 7 bases of it. From a lookup of the germline V gene, CDR1 and CDR2 are SGHTA and FQGTGA.

Material: PBMCs from the stem cell graft donor, obtained from the stem cell graft. Rearrangement joined TRBV7-3 to TRBJ1-1; 9 bases in the junction line up with TRBD1. This receptor was identified in a human donor who donated a stem cell graft to a child with acute myeloid leukemia. The DNA reads TGTGCCAGCAGCTTAATCGGACAGGGGCTTACGAACACTGAAGCTTTCTTT. This yields the protein CASSLIGQGLTNTEAFF.